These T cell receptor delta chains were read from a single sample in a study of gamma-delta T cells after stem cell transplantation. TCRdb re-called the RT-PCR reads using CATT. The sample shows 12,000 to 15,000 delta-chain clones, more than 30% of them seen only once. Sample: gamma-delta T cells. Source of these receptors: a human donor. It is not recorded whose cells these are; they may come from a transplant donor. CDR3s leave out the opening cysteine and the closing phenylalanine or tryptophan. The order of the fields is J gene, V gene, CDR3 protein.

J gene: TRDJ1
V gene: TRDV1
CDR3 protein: ALGERQPGGPYTDKLI

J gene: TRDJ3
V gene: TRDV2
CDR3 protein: ACDTAYWGIPSSWDTRQMF

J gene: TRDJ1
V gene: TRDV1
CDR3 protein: ALGEPPFLRSNTRTDKLI

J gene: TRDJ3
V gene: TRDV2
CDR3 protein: ACDTVWGYADWDTRQMF

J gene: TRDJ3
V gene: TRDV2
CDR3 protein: ACDPKVLGDTARSWDTRQMF

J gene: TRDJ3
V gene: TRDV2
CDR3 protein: ACDTGWGRSWDTRQMF

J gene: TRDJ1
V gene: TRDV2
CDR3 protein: ACDTAPLAGTVRYTDKLI

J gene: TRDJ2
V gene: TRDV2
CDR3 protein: ACEYWGTAQLF

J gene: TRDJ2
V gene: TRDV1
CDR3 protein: ALGELKRGPGDTSAQLF

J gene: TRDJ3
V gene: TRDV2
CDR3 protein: AWGRSSWDTRQMF

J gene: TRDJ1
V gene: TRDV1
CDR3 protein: ALGEFPSPTGGLTDKLI

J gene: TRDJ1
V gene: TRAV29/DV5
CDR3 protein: AASVGSLLGEHTDKLI

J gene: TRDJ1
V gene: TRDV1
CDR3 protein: AIGDPLTLTSTGGEVRYTDKLI

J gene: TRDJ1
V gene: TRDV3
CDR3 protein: ASFYLGDTLYGVDKLI

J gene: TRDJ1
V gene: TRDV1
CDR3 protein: ALGEKGFLLTGGGDKLI

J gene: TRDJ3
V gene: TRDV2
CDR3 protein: ACDTWGSRSWDTRQMF

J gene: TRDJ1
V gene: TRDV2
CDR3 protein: ACDTLILRRVLGDTVKLI

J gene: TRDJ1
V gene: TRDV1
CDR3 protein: ALGPWQGTDKLI

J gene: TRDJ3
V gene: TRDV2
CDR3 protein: ACDTGSFYPWDTRQMF

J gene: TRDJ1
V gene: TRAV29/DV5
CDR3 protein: AASAPSGARGRKTTDKLI

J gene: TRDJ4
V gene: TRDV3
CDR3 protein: AFPFPSHLTRPGGYAPARPLI

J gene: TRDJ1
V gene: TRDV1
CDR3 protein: ALGEPVRPYLGDTDKLI

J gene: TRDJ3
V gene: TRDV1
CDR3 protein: ALGELPGLGDTGSWDTRQMF

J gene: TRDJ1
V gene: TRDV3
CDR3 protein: AITEASFGGKLI

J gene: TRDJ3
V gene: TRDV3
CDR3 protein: AFRPWLDPHWDTRQMF

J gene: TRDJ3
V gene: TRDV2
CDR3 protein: ACDPLPGGPSLDTRQMF